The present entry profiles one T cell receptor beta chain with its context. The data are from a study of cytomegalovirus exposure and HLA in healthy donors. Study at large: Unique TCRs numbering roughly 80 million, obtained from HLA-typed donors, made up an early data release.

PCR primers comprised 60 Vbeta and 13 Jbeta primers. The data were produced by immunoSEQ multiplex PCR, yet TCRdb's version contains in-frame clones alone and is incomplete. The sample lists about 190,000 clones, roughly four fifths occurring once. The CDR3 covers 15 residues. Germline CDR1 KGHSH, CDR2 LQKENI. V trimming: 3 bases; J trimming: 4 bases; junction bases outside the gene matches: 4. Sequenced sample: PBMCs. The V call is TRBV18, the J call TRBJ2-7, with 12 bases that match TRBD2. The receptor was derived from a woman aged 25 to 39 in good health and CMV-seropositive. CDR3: CASSPTSGRRYEQYF. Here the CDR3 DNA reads TGTGCCAGCTCACCCACTAGCGGGAGGAGGTACGAGCAGTACTTC.